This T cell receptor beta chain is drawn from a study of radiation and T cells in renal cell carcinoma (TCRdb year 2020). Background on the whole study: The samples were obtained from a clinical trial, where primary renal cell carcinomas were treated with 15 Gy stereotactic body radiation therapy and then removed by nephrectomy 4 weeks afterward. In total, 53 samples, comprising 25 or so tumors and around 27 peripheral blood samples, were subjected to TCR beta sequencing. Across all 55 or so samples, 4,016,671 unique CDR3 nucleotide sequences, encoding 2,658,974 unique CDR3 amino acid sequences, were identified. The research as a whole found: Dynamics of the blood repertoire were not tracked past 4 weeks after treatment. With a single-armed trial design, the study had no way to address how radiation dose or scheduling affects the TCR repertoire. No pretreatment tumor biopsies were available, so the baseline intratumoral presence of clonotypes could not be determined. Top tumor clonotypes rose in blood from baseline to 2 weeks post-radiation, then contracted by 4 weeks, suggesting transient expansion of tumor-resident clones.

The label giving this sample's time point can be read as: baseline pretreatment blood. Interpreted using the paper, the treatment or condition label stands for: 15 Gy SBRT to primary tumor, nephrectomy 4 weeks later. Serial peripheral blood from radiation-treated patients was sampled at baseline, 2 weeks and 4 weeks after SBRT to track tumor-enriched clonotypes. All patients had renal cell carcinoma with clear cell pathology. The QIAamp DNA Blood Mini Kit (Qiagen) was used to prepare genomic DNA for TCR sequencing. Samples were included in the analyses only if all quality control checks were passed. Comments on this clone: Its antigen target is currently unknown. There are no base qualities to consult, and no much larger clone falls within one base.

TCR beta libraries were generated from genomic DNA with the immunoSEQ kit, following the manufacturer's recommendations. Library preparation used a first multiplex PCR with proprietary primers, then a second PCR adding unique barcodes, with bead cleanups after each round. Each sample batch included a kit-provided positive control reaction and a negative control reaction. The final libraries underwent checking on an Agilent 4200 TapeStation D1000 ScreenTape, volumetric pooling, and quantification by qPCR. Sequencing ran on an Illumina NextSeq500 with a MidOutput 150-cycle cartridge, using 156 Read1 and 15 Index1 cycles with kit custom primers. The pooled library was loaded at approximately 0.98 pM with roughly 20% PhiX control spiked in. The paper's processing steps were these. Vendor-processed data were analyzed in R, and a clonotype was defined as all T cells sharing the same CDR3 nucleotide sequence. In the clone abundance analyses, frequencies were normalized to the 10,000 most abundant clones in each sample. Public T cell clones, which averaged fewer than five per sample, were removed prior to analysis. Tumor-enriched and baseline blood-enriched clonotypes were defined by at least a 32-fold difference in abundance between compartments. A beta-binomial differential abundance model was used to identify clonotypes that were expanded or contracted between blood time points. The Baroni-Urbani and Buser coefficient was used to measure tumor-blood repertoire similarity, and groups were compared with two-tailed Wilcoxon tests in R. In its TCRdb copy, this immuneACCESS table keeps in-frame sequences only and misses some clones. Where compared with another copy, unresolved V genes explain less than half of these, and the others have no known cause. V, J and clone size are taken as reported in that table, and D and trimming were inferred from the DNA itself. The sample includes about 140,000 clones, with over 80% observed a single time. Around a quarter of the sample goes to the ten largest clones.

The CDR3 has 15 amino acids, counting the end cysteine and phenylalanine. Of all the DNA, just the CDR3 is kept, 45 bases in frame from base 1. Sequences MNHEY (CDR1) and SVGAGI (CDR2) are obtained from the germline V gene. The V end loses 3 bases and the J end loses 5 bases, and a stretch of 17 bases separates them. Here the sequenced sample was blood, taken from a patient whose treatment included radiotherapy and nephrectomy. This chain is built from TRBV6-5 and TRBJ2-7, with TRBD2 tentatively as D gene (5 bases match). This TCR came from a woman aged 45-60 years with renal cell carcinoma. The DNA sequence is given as TGTGCCAGCAGTTATGAGGGATTGGTTTGGGACGAGCAGTACTTC. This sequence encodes CASSYEGLVWDEQYF.